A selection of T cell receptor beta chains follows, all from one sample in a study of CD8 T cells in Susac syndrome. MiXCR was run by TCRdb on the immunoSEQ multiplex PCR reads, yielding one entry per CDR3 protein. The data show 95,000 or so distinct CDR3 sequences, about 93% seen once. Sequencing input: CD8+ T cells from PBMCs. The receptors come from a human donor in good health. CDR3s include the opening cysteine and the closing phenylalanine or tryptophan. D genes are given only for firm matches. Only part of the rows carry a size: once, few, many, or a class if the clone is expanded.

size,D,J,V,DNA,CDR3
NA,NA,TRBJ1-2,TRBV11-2,TGTGCCAGCAGCTTAGCCGATTTAAGCTATGGCTACACCTTC,CASSLADLSYGYTF
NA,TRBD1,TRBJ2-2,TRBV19,TGTGCCAGTAGTATGACAGGGTATCCTGGGGAGCTGTTTTTT,CASSMTGYPGELFF
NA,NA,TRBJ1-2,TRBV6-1,TGTGCCAGCAGTGGTCCCTTTGACTCTAGGTACTATGGCTACACCTTC,CASSGPFDSRYYGYTF
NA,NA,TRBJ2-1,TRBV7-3,TGTGCCAGCACCCCAAGTGCGGGGTATGAGCAGTTCTTC,CASTPSAGYEQFF
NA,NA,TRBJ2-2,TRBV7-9,TGTGCCAGCATGGGGGGACAGACAAACACCGGGGAGCTGTTTTTT,CASMGGQTNTGELFF
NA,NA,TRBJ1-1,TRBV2,TGTGCCAGCAGTGAAGCGAGGGTGAACACTGAAGCTTTCTTT,CASSEARVNTEAFF
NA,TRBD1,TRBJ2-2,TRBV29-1,TGCAGCGTTGAAAACGACAGGGGAACCGGGGAGCTGTTTTTT,CSVENDRGTGELFF
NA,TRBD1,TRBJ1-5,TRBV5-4,TGTGCCAGCAGCTATGGACAGGGAACCAATCAGCCCCAGCATTTT,CASSYGQGTNQPQHF
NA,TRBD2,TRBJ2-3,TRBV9,TGTGCCAGCAGCATCCCTCGACTAGCGGGGGGGCCTGCAGATACGCAGTATTTT,CASSIPRLAGGPADTQYF
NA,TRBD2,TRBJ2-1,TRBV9,TGTGCCAGCAGCGTAGGAGCGGGGGATTTGTACAATGAGCAGTTCTTC,CASSVGAGDLYNEQFF
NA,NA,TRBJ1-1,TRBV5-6,TGTGCCAGCGGAGGAGACCGGGACACCACTGAAGCTTTCTTT,CASGGDRDTTEAFF
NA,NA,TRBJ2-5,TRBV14,TGTGCCAGCAGCCGTGGACCGATACCGTACCAAGAGACCCAGTACTTC,CASSRGPIPYQETQYF
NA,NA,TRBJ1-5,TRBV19,TGTGCCAGTAGTATAGTGCCGTGGCAGCCCCAGCATTTT,CASSIVPWQPQHF
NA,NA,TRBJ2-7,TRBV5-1,TGCGCCAGCAGCTCAGGGACGGTGCCCTACGAGCAGTACTTC,CASSSGTVPYEQYF
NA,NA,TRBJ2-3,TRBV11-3,TGTGCCAGCAGCCACCTCCGGGGAAGCACAGATACGCAGTATTTT,CASSHLRGSTDTQYF
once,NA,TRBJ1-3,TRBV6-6,TGTGCCAGCAGTTCCCTCGGCTGGTCAACTGGAAACACCATATATTTT,CASSSLGWSTGNTIYF
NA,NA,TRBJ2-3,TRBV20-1,TGCAGTGCTAGAGATCAAGAGGGGAGTATGGATACGCAGTATTTT,CSARDQEGSMDTQYF
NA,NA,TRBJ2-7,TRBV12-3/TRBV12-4,TGTGCCAGCCGACCGAGGGGGATTGGGTACGAGCAGTACTTC,CASRPRGIGYEQYF
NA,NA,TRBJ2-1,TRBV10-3,TGTGCCATCAGTGGGAGGGGGCCTTCATACAATGAGCAGTTCTTC,CAISGRGPSYNEQFF
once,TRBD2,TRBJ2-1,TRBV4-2,TGTGCCAGCAGCCCTGAAGGAGCGGGGGGGGACCGGGGGCAGTTCTTC,CASSPEGAGGDRGQFF
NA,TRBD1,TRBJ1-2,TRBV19,TGTGCCAGTAGACAGGGGGTCTATGGCTACACCTTC,CASRQGVYGYTF
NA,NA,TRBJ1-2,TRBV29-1,TGCAGCGTTGAAACCCTCCCGACAACGTATGGCTACACCTTC,CSVETLPTTYGYTF
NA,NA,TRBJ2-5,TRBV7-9,TGTGCCAGCAGCTTTGGGGACCACCAAGAGACCCAGTACTTC,CASSFGDHQETQYF